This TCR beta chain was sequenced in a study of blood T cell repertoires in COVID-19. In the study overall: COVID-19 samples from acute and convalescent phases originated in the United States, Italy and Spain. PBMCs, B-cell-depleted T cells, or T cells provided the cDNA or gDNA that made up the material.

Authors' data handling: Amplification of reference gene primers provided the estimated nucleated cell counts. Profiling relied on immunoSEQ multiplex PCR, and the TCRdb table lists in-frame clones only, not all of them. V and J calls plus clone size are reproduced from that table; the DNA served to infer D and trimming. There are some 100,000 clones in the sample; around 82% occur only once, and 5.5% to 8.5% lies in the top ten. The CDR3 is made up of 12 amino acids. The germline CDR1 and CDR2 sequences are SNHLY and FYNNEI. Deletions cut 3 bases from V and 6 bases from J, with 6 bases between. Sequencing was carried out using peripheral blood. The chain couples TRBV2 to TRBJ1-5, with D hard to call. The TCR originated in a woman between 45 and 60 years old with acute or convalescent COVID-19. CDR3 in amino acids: CASSDEAQPQHF. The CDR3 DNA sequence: TGTGCCAGCAGTGATGAAGCTCAGCCCCAGCATTTT.